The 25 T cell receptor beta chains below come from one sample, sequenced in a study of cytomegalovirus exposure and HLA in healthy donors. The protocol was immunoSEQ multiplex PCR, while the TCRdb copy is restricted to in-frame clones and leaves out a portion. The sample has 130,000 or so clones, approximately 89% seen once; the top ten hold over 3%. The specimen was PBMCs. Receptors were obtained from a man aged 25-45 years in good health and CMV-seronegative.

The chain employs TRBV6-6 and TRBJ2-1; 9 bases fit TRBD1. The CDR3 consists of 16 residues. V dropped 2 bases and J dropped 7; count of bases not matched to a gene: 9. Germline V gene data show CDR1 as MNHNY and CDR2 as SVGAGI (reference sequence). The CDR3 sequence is CASSYQTGGLENEQFF. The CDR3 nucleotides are TGTGCCAGCAGTTACCAGACAGGGGGATTGGAGAATGAGCAGTTCTTC.

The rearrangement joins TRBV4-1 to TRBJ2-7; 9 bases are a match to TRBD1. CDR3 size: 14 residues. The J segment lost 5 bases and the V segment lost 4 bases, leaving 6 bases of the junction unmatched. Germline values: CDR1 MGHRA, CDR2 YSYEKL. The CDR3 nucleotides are TGCGCCAGCAGCCTGGGGGACAGGGCCAACGAGCAGTACTTC. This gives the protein CASSLGDRANEQYF.

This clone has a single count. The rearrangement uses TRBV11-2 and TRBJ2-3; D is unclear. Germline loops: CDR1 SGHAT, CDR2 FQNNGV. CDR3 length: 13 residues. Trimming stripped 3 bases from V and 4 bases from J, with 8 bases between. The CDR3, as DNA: TGTGCCAGCAGCTTTCGAGGAGCAGATACGCAGTATTTT. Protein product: CASSFRGADTQYF.

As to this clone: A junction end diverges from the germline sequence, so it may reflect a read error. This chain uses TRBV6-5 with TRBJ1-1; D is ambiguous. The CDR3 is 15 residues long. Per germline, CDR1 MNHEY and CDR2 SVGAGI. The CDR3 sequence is CASSYGSSPNAEAFF. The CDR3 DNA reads TGTGCCAGCAGTTACGGCTCTAGCCCGAACGCTGAAGCTTTCTTT.

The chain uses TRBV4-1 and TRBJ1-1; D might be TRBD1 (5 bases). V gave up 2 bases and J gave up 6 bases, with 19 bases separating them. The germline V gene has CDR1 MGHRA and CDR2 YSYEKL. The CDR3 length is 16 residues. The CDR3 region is CASSQRQGEVWAEAFF. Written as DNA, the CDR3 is TGCGCCAGCAGCCAAAGGCAAGGGGAGGTATGGGCTGAAGCTTTCTTT.

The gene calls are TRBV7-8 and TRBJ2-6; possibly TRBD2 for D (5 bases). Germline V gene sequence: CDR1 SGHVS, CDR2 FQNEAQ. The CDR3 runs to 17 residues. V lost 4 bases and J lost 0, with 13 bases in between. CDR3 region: CASSYLAGFSGANVLTF. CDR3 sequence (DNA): TGTGCCAGCAGCTACCTAGCAGGCTTCTCTGGGGCCAACGTCCTGACTTTC.

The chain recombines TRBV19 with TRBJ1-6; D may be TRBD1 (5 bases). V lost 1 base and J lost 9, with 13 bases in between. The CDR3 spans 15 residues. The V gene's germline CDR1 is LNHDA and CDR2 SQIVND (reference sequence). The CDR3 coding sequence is TGTGCCAGTAGTATAGGGGGGGTGTGGGCTTCACCCCTCCACTTT. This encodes CASSIGGVWASPLHF.

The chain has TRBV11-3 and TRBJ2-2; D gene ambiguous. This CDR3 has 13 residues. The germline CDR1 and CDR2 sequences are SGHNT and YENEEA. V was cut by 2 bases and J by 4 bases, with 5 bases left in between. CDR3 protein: CASSLYITGELFF. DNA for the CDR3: TGTGCCAGCAGCTTATATATCACCGGGGAGCTGTTTTTT. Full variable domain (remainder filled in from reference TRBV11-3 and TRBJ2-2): EAGVVQSPRYKIIEKKQPVAFWCNPISGHNTLYWYLQNLGQGPELLIRYENEEAVDDSQLPKDRFSAERLKGVDSTLKIQPAELGDSAVYLCASSLYITGELFFGEGSRLTVL.

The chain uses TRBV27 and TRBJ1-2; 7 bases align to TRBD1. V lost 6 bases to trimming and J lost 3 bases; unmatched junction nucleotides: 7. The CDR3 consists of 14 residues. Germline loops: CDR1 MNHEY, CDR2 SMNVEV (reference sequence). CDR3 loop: CASRLDRDHYGYTF. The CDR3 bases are TGTGCCAGCAGACTCGACAGGGACCACTATGGCTACACCTTC.

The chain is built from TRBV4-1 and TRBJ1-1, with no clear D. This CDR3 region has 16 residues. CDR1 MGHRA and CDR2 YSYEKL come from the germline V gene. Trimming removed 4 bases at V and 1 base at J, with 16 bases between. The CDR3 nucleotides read TGCGCCAGCAGCCCCCCCGGCGCAGGCGCGAACACTGAAGCTTTCTTT. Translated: CASSPPGAGANTEAFF.

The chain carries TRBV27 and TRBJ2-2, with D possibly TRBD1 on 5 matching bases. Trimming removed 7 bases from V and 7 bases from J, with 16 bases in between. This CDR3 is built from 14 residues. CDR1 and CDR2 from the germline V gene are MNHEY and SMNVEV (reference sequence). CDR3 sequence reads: CASKILRADGELFF. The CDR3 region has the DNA TGTGCCAGCAAAATACTCAGGGCCGACGGGGAGCTGTTTTTT.

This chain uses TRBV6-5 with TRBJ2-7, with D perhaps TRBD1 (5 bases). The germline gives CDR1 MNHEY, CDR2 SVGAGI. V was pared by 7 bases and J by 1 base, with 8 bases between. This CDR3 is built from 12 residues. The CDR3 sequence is CASNDRSYEQYF. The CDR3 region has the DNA TGTGCCAGCAACGACAGATCCTACGAGCAGTACTTC.

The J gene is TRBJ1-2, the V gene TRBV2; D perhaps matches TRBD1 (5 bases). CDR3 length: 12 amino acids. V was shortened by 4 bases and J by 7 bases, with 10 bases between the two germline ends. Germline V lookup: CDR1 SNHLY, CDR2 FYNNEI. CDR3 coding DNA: TGTGCCAGCAGTGCCCAGGGTGGTGGCTACACCTTC. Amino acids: CASSAQGGGYTF.

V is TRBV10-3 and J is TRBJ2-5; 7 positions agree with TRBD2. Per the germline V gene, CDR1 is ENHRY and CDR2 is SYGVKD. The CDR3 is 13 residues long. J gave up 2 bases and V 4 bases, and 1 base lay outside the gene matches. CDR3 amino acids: CAISGEGQETQYF. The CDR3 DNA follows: TGTGCCATCAGTGGGGAGGGGCAAGAGACCCAGTACTTC.

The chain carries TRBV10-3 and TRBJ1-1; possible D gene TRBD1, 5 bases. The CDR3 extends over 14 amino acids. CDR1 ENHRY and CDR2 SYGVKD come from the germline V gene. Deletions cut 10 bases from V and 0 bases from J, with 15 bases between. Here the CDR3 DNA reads TGTGCCACCCACCCGACAGATATGAACACTGAAGCTTTCTTT. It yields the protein CATHPTDMNTEAFF.

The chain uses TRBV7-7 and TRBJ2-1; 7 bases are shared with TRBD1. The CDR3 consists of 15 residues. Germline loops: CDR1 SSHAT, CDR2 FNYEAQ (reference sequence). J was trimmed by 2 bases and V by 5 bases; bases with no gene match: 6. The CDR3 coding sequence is TGTGCCAGCAGCCAAGGACAGGTACCCTACAATGAGCAGTTCTTC. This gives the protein CASSQGQVPYNEQFF.

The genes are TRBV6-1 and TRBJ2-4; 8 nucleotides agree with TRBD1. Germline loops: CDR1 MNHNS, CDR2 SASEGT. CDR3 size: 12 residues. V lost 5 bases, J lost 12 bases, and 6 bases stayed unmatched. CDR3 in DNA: TGTGCCAGCAGTCCGGACAGGGTCGGTCAGTACTTC. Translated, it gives CASSPDRVGQYF.

CDR3 DNA: TGTGCCAGCAGCTACGAGGCCCCTGGAAACACCATATATTTT. Protein: CASSYEAPGNTIYF. The genes are TRBV7-6 and TRBJ1-3; unclear D gene. The CDR3 is made up of 14 amino acids. The germline V gene has CDR1 SGHVS and CDR2 FNYEAQ. V was cut by 4 bases and J by 2 bases, with 9 bases left in between.

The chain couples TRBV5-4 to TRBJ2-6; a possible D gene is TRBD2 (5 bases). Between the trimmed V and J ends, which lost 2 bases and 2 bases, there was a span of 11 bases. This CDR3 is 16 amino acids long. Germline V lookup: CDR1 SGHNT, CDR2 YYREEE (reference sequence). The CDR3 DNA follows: TGTGCCAGCAGCTTAAGGACGGGGACTGGGGCCAACGTCCTGACTTTC. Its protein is CASSLRTGTGANVLTF.

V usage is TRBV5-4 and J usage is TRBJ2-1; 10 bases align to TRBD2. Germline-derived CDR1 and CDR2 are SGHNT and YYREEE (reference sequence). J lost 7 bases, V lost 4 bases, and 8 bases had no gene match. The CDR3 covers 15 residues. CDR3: CASSVLAGARNEQFF. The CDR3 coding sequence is TGTGCCAGCAGCGTCCTAGCGGGGGCTCGGAATGAGCAGTTCTTC.

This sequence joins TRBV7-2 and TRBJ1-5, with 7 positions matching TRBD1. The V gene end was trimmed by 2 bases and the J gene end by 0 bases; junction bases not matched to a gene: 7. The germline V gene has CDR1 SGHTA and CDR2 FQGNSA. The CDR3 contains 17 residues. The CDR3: CASSLRDSRDSNQPQHF. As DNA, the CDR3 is TGTGCCAGCAGCTTAAGGGACAGTCGGGATAGCAATCAGCCCCAGCATTTT.

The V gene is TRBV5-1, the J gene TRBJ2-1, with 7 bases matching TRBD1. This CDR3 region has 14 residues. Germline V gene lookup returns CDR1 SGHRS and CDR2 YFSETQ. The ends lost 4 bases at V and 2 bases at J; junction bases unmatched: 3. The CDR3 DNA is TGCGCCAGCAGCCTCGACAGGGCCTACAATGAGCAGTTCTTC. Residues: CASSLDRAYNEQFF.

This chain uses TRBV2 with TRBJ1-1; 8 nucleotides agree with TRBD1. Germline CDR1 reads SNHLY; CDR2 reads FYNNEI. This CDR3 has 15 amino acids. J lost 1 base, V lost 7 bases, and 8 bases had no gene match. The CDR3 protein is CASTGQGRSNTEAFF. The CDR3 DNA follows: TGTGCCAGCACCGGACAGGGTCGTTCGAACACTGAAGCTTTCTTT. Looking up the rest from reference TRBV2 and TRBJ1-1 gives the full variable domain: EPEVTQTPSHQVTQMGQEVILRCVPISNHLYFYWYRQILGQKVEFLVSFYNNEISEKSEIFDDQFSVERPDGSNFTLKIRSTKLEDSAMYFCASTGQGRSNTEAFFGQGTRLTVV.

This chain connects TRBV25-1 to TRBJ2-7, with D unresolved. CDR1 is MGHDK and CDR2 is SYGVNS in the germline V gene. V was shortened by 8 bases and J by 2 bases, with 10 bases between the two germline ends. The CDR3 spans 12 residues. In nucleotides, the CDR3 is TGTGCCAGCTCCCCAGGTGCCTACGAGCAGTACTTC. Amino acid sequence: CASSPGAYEQYF.

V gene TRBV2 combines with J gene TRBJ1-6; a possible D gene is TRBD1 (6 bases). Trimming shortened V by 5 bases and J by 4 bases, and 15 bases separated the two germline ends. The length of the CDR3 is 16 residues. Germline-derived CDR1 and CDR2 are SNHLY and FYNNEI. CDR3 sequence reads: CASSRTRGHYNSPLHF. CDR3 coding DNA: TGTGCCAGCAGTAGAACCAGGGGCCATTATAATTCACCCCTCCACTTT.